A selection of T cell receptor beta chains follows, all from one sample in a study of cytomegalovirus exposure and HLA in healthy donors. The method was immunoSEQ multiplex PCR; TCRdb's version includes in-frame clones alone and lacks a portion of them. The repertoire holds 50,000 to 65,000 clones, with roughly nine tenths as singletons. Sequencing was carried out using PBMCs. The receptors here all came from a woman aged 18-29 years in good health and CMV-seropositive. Each CDR3 is given with its conserved first and last residue. The D gene is left open where the match is weak.

J: TRBJ2-2; D: NA; V: TRBV4-2; DNA: TGTGCCAGCTCACTACCGAACACCGGGGAGCTGTTTTTT; CDR3: CASSLPNTGELFF
J: TRBJ2-3; D: TRBD1; V: TRBV6-1; DNA: TGTGCCAGCAGTGAAGGGGACAGGTTTTGGGCGCAGTATTTT; CDR3: CASSEGDRFWAQYF
J: TRBJ1-4; D: NA; V: TRBV5-8; DNA: TGTGCCAGCAGCTCCAGGGATAGGACTAATGAAAAACTGTTTTTT; CDR3: CASSSRDRTNEKLFF
J: TRBJ2-7; D: TRBD1; V: TRBV4-2; DNA: TGTGCCAGCAGCCAGGACCCGGGACAGGGATATCACGAGCAGTACTTC; CDR3: CASSQDPGQGYHEQYF
J: TRBJ2-5; D: TRBD1; V: TRBV27; DNA: TGTGCCAGCAGTTTAACCCCGGACAGGGGGTACCAAGAGACCCAGTACTTC; CDR3: CASSLTPDRGYQETQYF
J: TRBJ1-5; D: NA; V: TRBV7-6; DNA: TGTGCCAGCAGCTTAGCTGTAGGCAATCAGCCCCAGCATTTT; CDR3: CASSLAVGNQPQHF
J: TRBJ1-2; D: NA; V: TRBV14; DNA: TGTGCCAGCAGCCAAGATCTGAAGCGGGGCTACACCTTC; CDR3: CASSQDLKRGYTF
J: TRBJ2-1; D: TRBD2; V: TRBV5-8; DNA: TGTGCCAGCAGCTTGGGACTAGCGGGGGCCGATGAGCAGTTCTTC; CDR3: CASSLGLAGADEQFF
J: TRBJ2-2; D: NA; V: TRBV7-6; DNA: TGTGCCAGCAGCTTCGGCGGGAACACCGGGGAGCTGTTTTTT; CDR3: CASSFGGNTGELFF
J: TRBJ2-7; D: NA; V: TRBV29-1; DNA: TGCAGCGTGGCAAGGGGGGACAGAGGCTACGAGCAGTACTTC; CDR3: CSVARGDRGYEQYF
J: TRBJ1-6; D: NA; V: TRBV6-6; DNA: TGTGCCAGCAGAAATACGGACAGCTCCTATAATTCACCCCTCCACTTT; CDR3: CASRNTDSSYNSPLHF
J: TRBJ2-1; D: TRBD2; V: TRBV7-3; DNA: TGTGCCAGCAGCCCCAGCGGGGGGGCCGCAGATGAGCAGTTCTTC; CDR3: CASSPSGGAADEQFF
J: TRBJ1-1; D: TRBD1; V: TRBV25-1; DNA: TGTGCCAGCAGTGTAGGGGACAGGGTTGGCGGAAACACTGAAGCTTTCTTT; CDR3: CASSVGDRVGGNTEAFF
J: TRBJ1-1; D: NA; V: TRBV7-9; DNA: TGTGCCAGCAGCGCTACAGTGAACACTGAAGCTTTCTTT; CDR3: CASSATVNTEAFF
J: TRBJ2-1; D: TRBD2; V: TRBV6-6; DNA: TGTGCCACCGGTCTAGCGGTGCTCGGGAATGAGCAGTTCTTC; CDR3: CATGLAVLGNEQFF
J: TRBJ2-7; D: NA; V: TRBV25-1; DNA: TGTGCCAGCAGTGAGGCAGGGATCGGATCCTACGAGCAGTACTTC; CDR3: CASSEAGIGSYEQYF